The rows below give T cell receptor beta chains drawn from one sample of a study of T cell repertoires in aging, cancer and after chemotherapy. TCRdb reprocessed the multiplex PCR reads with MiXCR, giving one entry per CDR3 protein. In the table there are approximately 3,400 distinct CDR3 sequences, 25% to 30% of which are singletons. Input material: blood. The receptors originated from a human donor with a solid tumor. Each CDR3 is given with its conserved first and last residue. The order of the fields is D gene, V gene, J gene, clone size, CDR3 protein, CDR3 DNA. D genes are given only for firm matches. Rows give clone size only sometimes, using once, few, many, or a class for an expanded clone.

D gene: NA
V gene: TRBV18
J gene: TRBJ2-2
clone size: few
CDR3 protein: CASSPAQMNTGELFF
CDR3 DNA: TGTGCCAGCTCACCTGCACAGATGAACACCGGGGAGCTGTTTTTT

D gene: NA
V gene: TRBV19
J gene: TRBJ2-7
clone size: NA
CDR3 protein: CASSSRTATYEQYF
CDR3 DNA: TGTGCCAGTAGTTCGCGGACAGCTACCTACGAGCAGTACTTC

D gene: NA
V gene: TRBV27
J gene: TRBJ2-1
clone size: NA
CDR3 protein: CASSRGLPAPYNEQFF
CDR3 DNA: TGTGCCAGCAGTAGGGGACTCCCCGCCCCCTACAATGAGCAGTTCTTC

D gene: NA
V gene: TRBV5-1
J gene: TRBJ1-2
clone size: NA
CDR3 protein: CASSLGTYYGYTF
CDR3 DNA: TGCGCCAGCAGCTTAGGCACATACTATGGCTACACCTTC

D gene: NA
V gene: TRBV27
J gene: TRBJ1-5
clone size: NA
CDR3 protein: CASSLFPGRNQPQHF
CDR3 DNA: TGTGCCAGCAGTTTATTTCCGGGGCGGAATCAGCCCCAGCATTTT

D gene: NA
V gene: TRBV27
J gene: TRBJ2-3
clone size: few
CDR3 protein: CASNPRIALSADTQYF
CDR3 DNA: TGTGCCAGCAACCCCAGAATAGCGTTATCGGCAGATACGCAGTATTTT

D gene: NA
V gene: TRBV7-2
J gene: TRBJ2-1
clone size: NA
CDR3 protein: CASSFEGADEQFF
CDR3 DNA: TGTGCCAGCAGTTTTGAAGGGGCGGATGAGCAGTTCTTC

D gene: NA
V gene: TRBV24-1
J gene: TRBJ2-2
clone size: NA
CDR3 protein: CATTQGIGELFF
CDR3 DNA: TGTGCCACCACTCAGGGAATCGGGGAGCTGTTTTTT

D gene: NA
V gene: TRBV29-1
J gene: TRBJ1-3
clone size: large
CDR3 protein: CSVAMVPSGNTIYF
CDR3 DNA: TGCAGCGTTGCGATGGTTCCCTCTGGAAACACCATATATTTT

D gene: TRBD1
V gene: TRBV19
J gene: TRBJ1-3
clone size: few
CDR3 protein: CASRPPRDRSSGNTIYF
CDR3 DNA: TGTGCCAGTAGGCCACCTCGGGACAGGAGCTCTGGAAACACCATATATTTT

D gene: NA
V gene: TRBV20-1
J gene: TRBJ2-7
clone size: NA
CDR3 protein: CSARDWKQATGEQYF
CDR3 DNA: TGCAGTGCTAGAGATTGGAAGCAGGCCACCGGCGAGCAGTACTTC

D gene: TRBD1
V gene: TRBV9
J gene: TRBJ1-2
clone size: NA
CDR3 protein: CASSGTGTGGKYGYTF
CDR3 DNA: TGTGCCAGCAGCGGCACCGGGACAGGGGGCAAGTATGGCTACACCTTC

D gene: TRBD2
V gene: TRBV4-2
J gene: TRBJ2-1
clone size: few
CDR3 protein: CASSPGTTRGEQFF
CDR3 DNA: TGTGCCAGCAGCCCAGGGACTACCCGAGGTGAGCAGTTCTTC

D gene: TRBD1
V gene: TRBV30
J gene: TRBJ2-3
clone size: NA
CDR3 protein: CAWSGTGPADTQYF
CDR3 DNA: TGTGCCTGGAGTGGGACAGGGCCCGCAGATACGCAGTATTTT

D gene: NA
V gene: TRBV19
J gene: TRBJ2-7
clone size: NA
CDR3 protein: CASRGARSYEQYF
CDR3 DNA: TGTGCCAGTAGGGGGGCCAGATCCTACGAGCAGTACTTC

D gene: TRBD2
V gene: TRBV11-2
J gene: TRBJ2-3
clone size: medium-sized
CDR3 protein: CASSFSSGSATDTQYF
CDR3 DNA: TGTGCCAGCAGCTTCTCTAGCGGGAGTGCAACAGATACGCAGTATTTT

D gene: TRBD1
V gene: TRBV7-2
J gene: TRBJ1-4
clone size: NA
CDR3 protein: CASSLGQGAVGEKLFF
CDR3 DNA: TGTGCCAGCAGCTTAGGGCAGGGGGCTGTGGGTGAAAAACTGTTTTTT

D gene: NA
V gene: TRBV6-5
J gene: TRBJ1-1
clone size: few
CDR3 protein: CASIRLGGEAFF
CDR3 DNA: TGTGCCAGCATCCGTTTGGGGGGAGAAGCTTTCTTT

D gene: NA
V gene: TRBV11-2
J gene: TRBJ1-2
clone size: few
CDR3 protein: CASSLVSGYGYTF
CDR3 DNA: TGTGCCAGCAGCTTAGTCTCAGGGTATGGCTACACCTTC

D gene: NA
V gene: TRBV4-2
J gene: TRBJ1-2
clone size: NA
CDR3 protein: CASSQEPGYGLMGYTF
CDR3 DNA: TGTGCCAGCAGCCAGGAGCCGGGGTACGGGCTTATGGGCTACACCTTC

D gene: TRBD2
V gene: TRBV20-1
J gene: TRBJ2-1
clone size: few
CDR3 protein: CSASSGPGNEQFF
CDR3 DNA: TGCAGTGCTAGTAGCGGGCCGGGGAATGAGCAGTTCTTC

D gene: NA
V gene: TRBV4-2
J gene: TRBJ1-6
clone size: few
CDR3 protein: CASSQDTHSSSPLHF
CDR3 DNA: TGTGCCAGCAGCCAAGATACACACAGTTCTTCACCCCTCCACTTT

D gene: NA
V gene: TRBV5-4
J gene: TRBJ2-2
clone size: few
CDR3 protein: CASSLAGPGELFF
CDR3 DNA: TGTGCCAGCAGCTTGGCAGGGCCCGGGGAGCTGTTTTTT

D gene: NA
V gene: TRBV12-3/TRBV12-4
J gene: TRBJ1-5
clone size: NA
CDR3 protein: CASSLDGQPQHF
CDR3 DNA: TGTGCCAGCAGTTTGGATGGTCAGCCCCAGCATTTT

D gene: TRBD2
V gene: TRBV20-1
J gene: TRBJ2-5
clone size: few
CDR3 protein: CSASDSGGETQYF
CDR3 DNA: TGCAGTGCTAGTGATAGCGGGGGAGAGACCCAGTACTTC

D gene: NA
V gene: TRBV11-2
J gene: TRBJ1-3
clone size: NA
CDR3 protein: CASSLVTTSGNTIYF
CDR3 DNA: TGTGCCAGCAGCTTAGTCACTACCTCTGGAAACACCATATATTTT

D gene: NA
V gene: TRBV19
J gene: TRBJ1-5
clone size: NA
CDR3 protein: CASSSGTVSNQPQHF
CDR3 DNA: TGTGCCAGTAGTAGTGGGACGGTTAGCAATCAGCCCCAGCATTTT